These 3 T cell receptor beta chains share one sample of origin, sequenced in a study of patients and donors after allogeneic stem cell transplantation. TCRdb re-analysed the RT-PCR reads in MiXCR, keeping a single row per CDR3 protein. Here the sample spans about 960,000 distinct CDR3 sequences, approximately 18% being singletons. Sequencing used blood, either unsorted or a sorted T cell fraction (not recorded which). The receptors come from a human donor who was either an allogeneic HSCT recipient or a stem cell or donor lymphocyte infusion donor (not recorded which). It is not recorded whose cells these are; they may come from a transplant donor.

This clonotype was seen a few times. The rearrangement uses TRBV12-3 or TRBV12-4 and TRBJ1-2; D is possibly TRBD1 (5 bases). The V end was cut by 6 bases, the J end by 6 bases, with 20 bases between. The CDR3 length is 15 residues. The CDR3 sequence: CASSPQYNGGDGYTF. In DNA form, the CDR3 reads TGTGCCAGCAGCCCCCAGTATAATGGGGGAGATGGCTACACCTTC.

This clonotype was seen only a few times. The chain is built from TRBV10-3 and TRBJ1-1; D is unresolved. Germline loops: CDR1 ENHRY, CDR2 SYGVKD. This CDR3 is built from 14 residues. V lost 6 bases and J 2 bases, leaving 13 bases between the germline ends. The CDR3 loop is CAIRSDRGNTEAFF. The CDR3 DNA reads as TGTGCCATCAGAAGTGACCGGGGAAACACTGAAGCTTTCTTT.

This rearrangement joins TRBV24-1 to TRBJ2-1; D unclear. The CDR3 extends over 13 amino acids. Trimming took off 7 bases at V and 7 bases at J, with 13 bases between the two ends. Per germline, CDR1 KGHDR and CDR2 SFDVKD. The CDR3 spells CATSSLARNEQFF. The CDR3, as DNA: TGTGCCACCAGCTCACTTGCTAGGAATGAGCAGTTCTTC.